This entry features one T cell receptor (beta chain) sequence. Its antigen is still unknown. The sample holds other DNA sequences that translate to the same CDR3. The sample belongs to a study of cytomegalovirus exposure and HLA in healthy donors. Study at large: Genotyping showed roughly 81% of 350 to 400 donors falling in the Caucasian-associated ancestry cluster. General observations from the study: Specificity of three CMV-associated chains for CMV antigens was verified in vitro. Reports described diagnosis of cytomegalovirus status by the classifier as highly specific and sensitive.

The PCR had 60 Vbeta and 13 Jbeta primers. TCRdb keeps only in-frame clones here, not all; method: immunoSEQ multiplex PCR. The sample records about 150,000 clones, 75% to 90% being singletons. The CDR3 length is 12 residues. Between the trimmed V and J ends, which lost 4 bases and 3 bases, there was a span of 8 bases. CDR1 SGHRS and CDR2 YFSETQ come from the germline V gene. This sequence originates from a male donor in good health and CMV-seropositive. Sequenced material: PBMCs. The chain uses TRBV5-1 and TRBJ2-7, with D maybe TRBD2 (6 bases). The CDR3 DNA sequence: TGCGCCAGCAGCCCCGGGAGCTACGAGCAGTACTTC. It specifies CASSPGSYEQYF. The full variable domain, its missing parts supplied by reference TRBV5-1 and TRBJ2-7, is KAGVTQTPRYLIKTRGQQVTLSCSPISGHRSVSWYQQTPGQGLQFLFEYFSETQRNKGNFPGRFSGRQFSNSRSEMNVSTLELGDSALYLCASSPGSYEQYFGPGTRLTVT.